The rows below give T cell receptor beta chains drawn from one sample of a study of radiotherapy plus CTLA-4 blockade in lung cancer. Profiled with immunoSEQ multiplex PCR; TCRdb holds only in-frame clones, not every one. Of about 62,000 clones listed, more than 70% are singletons. The sequencing here drew on peripheral blood, taken from a patient treated with radiotherapy plus ipilimumab. Every receptor here comes from a human donor with non-small cell lung cancer who had a complete response to radiotherapy plus ipilimumab. CDR3s include the opening cysteine and the closing phenylalanine or tryptophan. The D gene is left open where the match is weak. Size tells how often a clone was seen (once, few, many) or the class of an expanded clone, and some rows leave it out.

d_gene | abundance | j_gene | v_gene | CDR3aa | CDR3nt
NA | NA | TRBJ2-1 | TRBV30 | CAWNTGLREQFF | TGTGCCTGGAATACGGGTCTACGTGAGCAGTTCTTC
TRBD1 | NA | TRBJ2-3 | TRBV23-1 | CASSRGGQGRTDTQYF | TGCGCCAGCAGTCGGGGGGGACAGGGGAGGACAGATACGCAGTATTTT
TRBD2 | NA | TRBJ2-5 | TRBV7-9 | CASSPGREGKETQYF | TGTGCCAGCAGCCCCGGGAGGGAAGGCAAAGAGACCCAGTACTTC
TRBD1 | once | TRBJ2-2 | TRBV30 | CAWSRQGNGELFF | TGTGCCTGGAGCCGACAGGGGAACGGGGAGCTGTTTTTT
NA | NA | TRBJ1-2 | TRBV10-2 | CASSGTGFGYTF | TGCGCCAGCAGTGGTACGGGGTTTGGCTACACCTTC
TRBD1 | NA | TRBJ2-6 | TRBV7-9 | CASSSDRNSNVLTF | TGTGCCAGCAGCTCGGACAGGAATAGCAACGTCCTGACTTTC
TRBD1 | NA | TRBJ2-5 | TRBV7-7 | CASSPGTGEGETQYF | TGTGCCAGCAGCCCCGGGACAGGGGAGGGAGAGACCCAGTACTTC
NA | NA | TRBJ2-7 | TRBV5-3 | CARSLVAMKTYEQYF | TGTGCCAGAAGCTTGGTCGCGATGAAAACCTACGAGCAGTACTTC
NA | NA | TRBJ2-3 | TRBV5-1 | CASRATNPTDTQYF | TGCGCCAGCAGGGCGACTAACCCCACAGATACGCAGTATTTT
TRBD1 | few | TRBJ2-7 | TRBV27 | CASSRQGPHEQYF | TGTGCCAGCAGCAGACAGGGTCCTCACGAGCAGTACTTC
TRBD2 | NA | TRBJ2-1 | TRBV27 | CASRPQLAGGYEQFF | TGTGCCAGCAGACCTCAGCTAGCGGGGGGGTATGAGCAGTTCTTC
TRBD2 | NA | TRBJ2-7 | TRBV5-1 | CASSLVTSGRADEQYF | TGCGCCAGCAGCTTGGTGACTAGCGGGAGGGCCGACGAGCAGTACTTC
NA | NA | TRBJ1-1 | TRBV11-2 | CASSFRAFPGTEAFF | TGTGCCAGCAGCTTTCGGGCCTTCCCGGGGACTGAAGCTTTCTTT
NA | NA | TRBJ2-5 | TRBV6-6 | CARKCFGLQETQYF | TGTGCCAGAAAGTGTTTTGGGCTCCAGGAGACCCAGTACTTC
NA | NA | TRBJ1-1 | TRBV19 | CASSISGGELNTEAFF | TGTGCCAGTAGTATAAGCGGGGGCGAGTTGAACACTGAAGCTTTCTTT
TRBD1 | NA | TRBJ1-3 | TRBV5-5 | CASSRMDRGHGNTIYF | TGTGCCAGCAGCCGAATGGACAGGGGACACGGAAACACCATATATTTT
TRBD1 | few | TRBJ1-3 | TRBV11-2 | CASSSGQGVDTIYF | TGTGCCAGCAGCTCCGGACAGGGTGTAGACACCATATATTTT
NA | NA | TRBJ1-2 | TRBV25-1 | CATQAAGHIYGYTF | TGTGCCACCCAGGCGGCAGGGCACATCTATGGCTACACCTTC
TRBD2 | NA | TRBJ2-7 | TRBV2 | CASSVWTSGRGGEQYF | TGTGCCAGCAGTGTCTGGACTAGCGGGAGGGGAGGGGAGCAGTACTTC
TRBD1 | NA | TRBJ2-7 | TRBV2 | CASIRIPGQGSYEQYF | TGTGCCAGCATACGGATACCGGGACAGGGATCCTACGAGCAGTACTTC
NA | NA | TRBJ2-5 | TRBV14 | CASSGLRRGGEETQYF | TGTGCCAGCAGCGGCCTGAGACGGGGTGGGGAAGAGACCCAGTACTTC
NA | NA | TRBJ1-5 | TRBV5-1 | CASSVDSGNQPQHF | TGCGCCAGCAGCGTCGATTCGGGCAATCAGCCCCAGCATTTT
NA | once | TRBJ1-1 | TRBV12-5 | CASGSRVNTEAFF | TGTGCTAGTGGTTCCAGGGTGAACACTGAAGCTTTCTTT
NA | NA | TRBJ1-1 | TRBV7-2 | CASSLHGYTMNTEAFF | TGTGCCAGCAGCTTACACGGGTACACGATGAACACTGAAGCTTTCTTT
TRBD1 | NA | TRBJ1-1 | TRBV10-3 | CAIRGGQGGTEAFF | TGTGCCATCAGGGGGGGACAGGGTGGCACTGAAGCTTTCTTT
TRBD2 | NA | TRBJ2-7 | TRBV11-3 | CASSLGGGSSYEQYF | TGTGCCAGCAGCTTAGGGGGGGGGAGCTCCTACGAGCAGTACTTC
TRBD1 | NA | TRBJ2-5 | TRBV7-8 | CASSPRDRMGQYF | TGTGCCAGCAGCCCCCGGGACAGAATGGGGCAGTACTTC
TRBD1 | NA | TRBJ2-7 | TRBV27 | CASSLYGRGQAAPHEQYF | TGTGCCAGCAGCCTGTACGGGCGGGGACAGGCTGCACCCCACGAGCAGTACTTC
TRBD2 | NA | TRBJ2-3 | TRBV7-2 | CASSLGGAGADTQYF | TGTGCCAGCAGCCTCGGGGGGGCCGGGGCAGATACGCAGTATTTT
TRBD1 | NA | TRBJ2-7 | TRBV18 | CASSPGTANTYEQYF | TGTGCCAGCTCACCGGGGACAGCTAACACCTACGAGCAGTACTTC
TRBD1 | NA | TRBJ1-2 | TRBV29-1 | CSVAGDRGFEGGYTF | TGCAGCGTTGCGGGGGACAGAGGATTCGAGGGGGGCTACACCTTC
TRBD1 | NA | TRBJ1-2 | TRBV2 | CASSETGSFSGYTF | TGTGCCAGCAGTGAGACAGGGTCATTCTCTGGCTACACCTTC
TRBD2 | NA | TRBJ2-7 | TRBV15 | CATSRESALGLVAYEQYF | TGTGCCACCAGCAGGGAATCAGCTCTTGGACTAGTCGCCTACGAGCAGTACTTC
NA | NA | TRBJ1-1 | TRBV6-1 | CASSDTGGYKTGLNTEAFF | TGTGCCAGCAGTGATACGGGGGGATACAAGACAGGTCTGAACACTGAAGCTTTCTTT
TRBD1 | NA | TRBJ1-5 | TRBV5-8 | CASITTGRNQPQHF | TGTGCCAGCATCACGACAGGGAGAAATCAGCCCCAGCATTTT
NA | NA | TRBJ1-2 | TRBV6-6 | CASFRGSGYTF | TGTGCCAGTTTCAGGGGTAGTGGCTACACCTTC
NA | NA | TRBJ1-6 | TRBV18 | CASSSYSLPLHF | TGTGCCAGCTCATCCTACAGCCTACCCCTCCACTTT
NA | NA | TRBJ1-6 | TRBV29-1 | CSAKTTGGPLHF | TGCAGCGCAAAGACCACAGGCGGACCCCTCCACTTT
NA | NA | TRBJ1-4 | TRBV25-1 | CASSRGASEKLFF | TGTGCCAGCAGTAGGGGCGCATCTGAAAAACTGTTTTTT
NA | NA | TRBJ1-1 | TRBV6-1 | CASSSPDLNTEAFF | TGTGCCAGCAGCTCCCCAGACTTGAACACTGAAGCTTTCTTT
NA | NA | TRBJ2-7 | TRBV5-8 | CASSPIPPYEQYF | TGTGCCAGCAGCCCCATTCCCCCCTACGAGCAGTACTTC
TRBD2 | NA | TRBJ2-2 | TRBV2 | CASSVPMGLAGPAGELFF | TGTGCCAGCAGCGTACCGATGGGACTAGCGGGGCCTGCCGGGGAGCTGTTTTTT
NA | NA | TRBJ2-1 | TRBV7-2 | CASSFGGAKNEQFF | TGTGCCAGCAGCTTTGGGGGGGCTAAGAATGAGCAGTTCTTC
TRBD1 | NA | TRBJ2-1 | TRBV29-1 | CSVLTRDRVSHEQFF | TGCAGCGTCCTCACCCGGGACAGGGTATCCCATGAGCAGTTCTTC
TRBD1 | NA | TRBJ2-5 | TRBV2 | CASRDRVQQETQYF | TGTGCCAGCAGGGACAGGGTACAACAAGAGACCCAGTACTTC
NA | few | TRBJ2-3 | TRBV5-1 | CASSLSGHTDTQYF | TGCGCCAGCAGCTTGAGTGGGCACACAGATACGCAGTATTTT
TRBD1 | NA | TRBJ1-4 | TRBV27 | CASSFEGGQGEPATNEKLFF | TGTGCCAGCAGTTTTGAGGGAGGACAGGGAGAACCTGCAACTAATGAAAAACTGTTTTTT
TRBD2 | medium-sized | TRBJ2-7 | TRBV27 | CASRVAGGYEQYF | TGTGCCAGCAGAGTAGCGGGGGGTTACGAGCAGTACTTC
TRBD1 | NA | TRBJ2-7 | TRBV7-9 | CASSWTGDLYEQYF | TGTGCCAGCAGCTGGACAGGGGACCTCTACGAGCAGTACTTC
NA | NA | TRBJ1-6 | TRBV5-4 | CASSLVSGILHNSPLHF | TGTGCCAGCAGCTTGGTGTCAGGAATTCTCCATAATTCACCCCTCCACTTT
TRBD2 | NA | TRBJ2-1 | TRBV10-1 | CASSESRGGSYNEQFF | TGCGCCAGCAGTGAGTCTCGGGGGGGGTCCTACAATGAGCAGTTCTTC
NA | NA | TRBJ1-1 | TRBV10-3 | CAISEGALGEAFF | TGTGCCATCAGTGAGGGGGCGCTGGGTGAAGCTTTCTTT
TRBD1 | NA | TRBJ2-2 | TRBV4-1 | CASSQPFRQGAGELFF | TGCGCCAGCAGCCAACCGTTCCGACAGGGTGCCGGGGAGCTGTTTTTT